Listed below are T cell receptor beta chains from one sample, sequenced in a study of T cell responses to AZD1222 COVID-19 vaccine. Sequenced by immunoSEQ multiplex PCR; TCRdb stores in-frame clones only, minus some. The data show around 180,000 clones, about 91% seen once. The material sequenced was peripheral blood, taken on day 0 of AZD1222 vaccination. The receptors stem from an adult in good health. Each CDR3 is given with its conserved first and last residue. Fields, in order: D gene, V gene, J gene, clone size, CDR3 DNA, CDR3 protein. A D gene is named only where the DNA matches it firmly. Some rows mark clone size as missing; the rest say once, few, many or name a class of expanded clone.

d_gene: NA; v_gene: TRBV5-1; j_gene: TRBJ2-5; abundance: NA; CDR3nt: TGCGCCAGCAGCTTGAGTGCACAAGAGACCCAGTACTTC; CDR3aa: CASSLSAQETQYF
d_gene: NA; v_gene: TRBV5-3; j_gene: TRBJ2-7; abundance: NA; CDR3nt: TGTGCCAGAAGAGGAGCGCCCTACGAGCAGTACTTC; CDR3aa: CARRGAPYEQYF
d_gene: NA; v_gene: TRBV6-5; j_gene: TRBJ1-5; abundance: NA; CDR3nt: TGTGCCAGCAGAGGGAGCAATCAGCCCCAGCATTTT; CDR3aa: CASRGSNQPQHF
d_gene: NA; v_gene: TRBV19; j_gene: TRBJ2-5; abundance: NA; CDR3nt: TGTGCCAGTAGTAGGGACGGGATCTCTTGGGAGACCCAGTACTTC; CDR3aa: CASSRDGISWETQYF
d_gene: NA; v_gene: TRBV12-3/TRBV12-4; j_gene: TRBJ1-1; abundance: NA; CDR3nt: TGTGCCAGCATTCCCGGGGGGGGAGGTGAAGCTTTCTTT; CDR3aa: CASIPGGGGEAFF
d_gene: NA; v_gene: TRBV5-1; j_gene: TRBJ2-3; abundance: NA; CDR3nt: TGCGCCAGCAGCGTGAGCGGAGGCACAGATACGCAGTATTTT; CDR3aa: CASSVSGGTDTQYF
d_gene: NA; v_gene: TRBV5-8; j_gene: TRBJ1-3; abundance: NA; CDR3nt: TGTGCCAGCAGCTTGGCCCGGGTCTCTGGAAACACCATATATTTT; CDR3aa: CASSLARVSGNTIYF
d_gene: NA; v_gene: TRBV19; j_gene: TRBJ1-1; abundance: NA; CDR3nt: TGTGCCAGTAGTATCGGGCAGGGAATGAACACTGAAGCTTTCTTT; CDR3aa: CASSIGQGMNTEAFF
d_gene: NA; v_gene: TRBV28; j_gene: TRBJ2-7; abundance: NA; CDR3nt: TGTGCCAGCATCCCCGGGGGAACCTCCTACGAGCAGTACTTC; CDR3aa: CASIPGGTSYEQYF
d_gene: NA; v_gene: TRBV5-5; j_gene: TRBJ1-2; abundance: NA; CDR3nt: TGTGCCAGCAGTTCCGGGACGGTGGCGTGGGGGCTCTATGGCTACACCTTC; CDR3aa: CASSSGTVAWGLYGYTF
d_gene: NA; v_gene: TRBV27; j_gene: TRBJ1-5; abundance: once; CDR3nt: TGTGCCAGCAGTTTGGGCAGCAATCAGCCCCAGCATTTT; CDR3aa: CASSLGSNQPQHF
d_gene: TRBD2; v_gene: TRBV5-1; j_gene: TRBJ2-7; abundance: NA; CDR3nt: TGCGCCAGCAGCTTGGCCAGCGGGAGGGCGCGGGAGCAGTACTTC; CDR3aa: CASSLASGRAREQYF
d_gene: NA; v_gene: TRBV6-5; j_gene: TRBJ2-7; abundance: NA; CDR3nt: TGTGCCAGCAGTTACTCCCGGGTTGGGCTCGAGCAGTACTTC; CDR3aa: CASSYSRVGLEQYF
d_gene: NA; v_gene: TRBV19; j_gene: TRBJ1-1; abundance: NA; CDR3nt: TGTGCCAGTAGAGACGGGCCCAACACTGAAGCTTTCTTT; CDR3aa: CASRDGPNTEAFF
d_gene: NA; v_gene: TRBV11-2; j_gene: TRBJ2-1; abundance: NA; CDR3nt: TGTGCCAGCAGCTTCCGCAGGCTCTCCGGTGAGCAGTTCTTC; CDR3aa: CASSFRRLSGEQFF
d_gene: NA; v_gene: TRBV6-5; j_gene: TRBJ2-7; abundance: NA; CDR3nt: TGTGCCAGCAGTTCTTCCGCCTACGAGCAGTACTTC; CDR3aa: CASSSSAYEQYF
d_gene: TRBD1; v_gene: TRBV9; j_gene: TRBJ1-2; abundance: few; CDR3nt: TGTGCCAGCAGCGTAGCTCCCGCGGGACAGCCTGATGGCTACACCTTC; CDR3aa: CASSVAPAGQPDGYTF
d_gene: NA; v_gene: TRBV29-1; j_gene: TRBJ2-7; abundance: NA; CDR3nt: TGCAGCGTGGCGTTGGGAACCTCAGCGTCCTACGAGCAGTACTTC; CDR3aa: CSVALGTSASYEQYF
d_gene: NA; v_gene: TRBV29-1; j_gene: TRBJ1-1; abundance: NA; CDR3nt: TGCAGCCATGGGAGTGGAACTGAAGCTTTCTTT; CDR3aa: CSHGSGTEAFF
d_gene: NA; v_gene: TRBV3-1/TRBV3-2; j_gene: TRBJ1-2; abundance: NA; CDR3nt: TGTGCCAGCAGCCAAGATCTCTCCCGGTGCTATGGCTACACCTTC; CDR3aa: CASSQDLSRCYGYTF
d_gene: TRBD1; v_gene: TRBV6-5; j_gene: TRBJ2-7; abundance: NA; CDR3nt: TGTGCCAGCAGTTACTCGGGCAGGGGGCGCGACGAGCAGTACTTC; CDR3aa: CASSYSGRGRDEQYF
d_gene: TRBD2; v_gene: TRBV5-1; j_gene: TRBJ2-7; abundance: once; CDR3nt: TGCGCCAGCAGCCCCCTTGGCGGGGGCTACGAGCAGTACTTC; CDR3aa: CASSPLGGGYEQYF
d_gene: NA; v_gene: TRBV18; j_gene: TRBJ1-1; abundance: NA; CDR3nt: TGTGCCAGCTCACCACTCGGACATGTGGACACTGAAGCTTTCTTT; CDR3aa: CASSPLGHVDTEAFF
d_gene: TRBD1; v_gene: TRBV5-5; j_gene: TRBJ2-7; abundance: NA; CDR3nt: TGTGCCAGCAGCTGGGCCGGGACAGGGGCGTACGAGCAGTACTTC; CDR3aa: CASSWAGTGAYEQYF
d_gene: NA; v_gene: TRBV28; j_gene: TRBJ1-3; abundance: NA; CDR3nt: TGTGCCAGCAGTTTGGCACTGTCTGGAAACACCATATATTTT; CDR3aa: CASSLALSGNTIYF
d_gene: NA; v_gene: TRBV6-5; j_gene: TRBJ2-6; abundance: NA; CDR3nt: TGTGCCAGCAGTTACAGGGAGGATGGGGCCAACGTCCTGACTTTC; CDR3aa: CASSYREDGANVLTF
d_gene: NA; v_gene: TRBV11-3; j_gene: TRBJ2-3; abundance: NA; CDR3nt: TGTGCCAGCAGCCAAGACGGACCCACAGATACGCAGTATTTT; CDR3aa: CASSQDGPTDTQYF
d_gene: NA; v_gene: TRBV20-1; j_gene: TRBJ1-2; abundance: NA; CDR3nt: TGCAGTGCTTCCGGGGTCTATGGCTACACCTTC; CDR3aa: CSASGVYGYTF
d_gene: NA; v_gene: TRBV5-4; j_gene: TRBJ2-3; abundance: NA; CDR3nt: TGTGCCAGCAGCTTGGAACAGATTAGCACAGATACGCAGTATTTT; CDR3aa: CASSLEQISTDTQYF
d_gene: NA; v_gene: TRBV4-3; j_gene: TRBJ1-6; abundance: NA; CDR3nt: TGCGCCAGCAGCCAAGATAGGCAGGGATTCCCTTCACCCCTCCACTTT; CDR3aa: CASSQDRQGFPSPLHF
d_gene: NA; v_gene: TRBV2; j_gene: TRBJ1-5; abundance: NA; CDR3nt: TGTGCCAGCAGTCCCGATTCCCGGCCCCAGCATTTT; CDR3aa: CASSPDSRPQHF
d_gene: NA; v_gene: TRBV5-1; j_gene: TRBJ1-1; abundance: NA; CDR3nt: TGCGCCAGCAGCTTGCAGCCTTCAGGGATGAACACTGAAGCTTTCTTT; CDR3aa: CASSLQPSGMNTEAFF
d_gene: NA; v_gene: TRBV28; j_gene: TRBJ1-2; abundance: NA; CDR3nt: TGTGCCAGCACCCTCGGGAATCTTTTCTATGGCTACACCTTC; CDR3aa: CASTLGNLFYGYTF
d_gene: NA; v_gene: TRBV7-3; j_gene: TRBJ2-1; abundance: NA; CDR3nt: TGTGCCAGCAGCCCCCGAGGGATGGGTGAGCAGTTCTTC; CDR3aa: CASSPRGMGEQFF
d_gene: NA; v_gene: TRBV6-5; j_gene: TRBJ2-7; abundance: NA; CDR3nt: TGTGCCAGCAGTTACTTTGACGGAACCTACGAGCAGTACTTC; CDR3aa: CASSYFDGTYEQYF
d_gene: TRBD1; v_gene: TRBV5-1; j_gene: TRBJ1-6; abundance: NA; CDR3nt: TGCGCCAGCAGCTCGGGACAGGGCCTCGGGGATTCCCTCCACTTT; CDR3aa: CASSSGQGLGDSLHF
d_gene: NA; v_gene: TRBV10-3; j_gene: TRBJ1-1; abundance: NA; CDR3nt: TGTGCCATCAGTGAGTCAGGTTTGAACACTGAAGCTTTCTTT; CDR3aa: CAISESGLNTEAFF
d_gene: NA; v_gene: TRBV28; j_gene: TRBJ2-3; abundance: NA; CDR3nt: TGTGCCACCTTTAATTGGGGTAAATCAGATACGCAGTATTTT; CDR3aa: CATFNWGKSDTQYF
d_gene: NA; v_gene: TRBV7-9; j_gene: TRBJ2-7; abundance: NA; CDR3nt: TGTGCCAGCAGCTTAGTCGACGGGACCTACGAGCAGTACTTC; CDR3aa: CASSLVDGTYEQYF
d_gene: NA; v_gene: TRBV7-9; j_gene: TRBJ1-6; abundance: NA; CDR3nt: TGTGCCAGCAGCCCCCGCGGATCACCCCTCCACTTT; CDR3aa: CASSPRGSPLHF
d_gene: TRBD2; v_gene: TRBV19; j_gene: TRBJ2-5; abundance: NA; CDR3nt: TGTGCCAGTACCCCGGGACTAGCGGGAGTAGGGGGAGAGACCCAGTACTTC; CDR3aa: CASTPGLAGVGGETQYF
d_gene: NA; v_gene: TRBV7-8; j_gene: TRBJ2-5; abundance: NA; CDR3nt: TGTGCCAGCAGCTTCGTGAGCGCGTCCGAGACCCAGTACTTC; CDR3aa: CASSFVSASETQYF
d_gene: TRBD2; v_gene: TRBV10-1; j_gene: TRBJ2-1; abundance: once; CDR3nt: TGCGCCAGCAGTGACTCTAGCGGGAGGGTAGGAGAGCAGTTCTTC; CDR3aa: CASSDSSGRVGEQFF
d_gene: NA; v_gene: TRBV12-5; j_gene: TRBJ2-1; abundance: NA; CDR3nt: TGTGCTAGTGGTTTGGGGACAAACAATGAGCAGTTCTTC; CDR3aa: CASGLGTNNEQFF
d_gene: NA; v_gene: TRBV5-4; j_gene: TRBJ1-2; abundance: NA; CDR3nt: TGTGCCAGCAGCTCGGGCCTGGTTGACTTAGGGTATGGCTACACCTTC; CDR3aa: CASSSGLVDLGYGYTF
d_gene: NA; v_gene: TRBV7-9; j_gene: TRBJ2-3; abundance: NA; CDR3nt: TGTGCCAGCAGTTACATCACAGATACGCAGTATTTT; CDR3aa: CASSYITDTQYF
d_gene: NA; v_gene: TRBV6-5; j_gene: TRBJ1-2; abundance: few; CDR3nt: TGTGCCAGCAGTTACCGTCCAGGTGAAAATGGCTACACCTTC; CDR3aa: CASSYRPGENGYTF
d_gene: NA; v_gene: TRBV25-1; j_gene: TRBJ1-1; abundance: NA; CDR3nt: TGTGCCAGCAGTTGGGGAGCACTCCCCCAAGCTTTCTTT; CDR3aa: CASSWGALPQAFF
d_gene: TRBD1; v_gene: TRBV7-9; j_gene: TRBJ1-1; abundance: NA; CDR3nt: TGTGCCAGCAGCCCGGACAGGGGGCTGGACACTGAAGCTTTCTTT; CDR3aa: CASSPDRGLDTEAFF
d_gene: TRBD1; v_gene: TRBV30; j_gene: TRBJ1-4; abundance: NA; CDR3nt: TGTGCCTGGAGGCCGGACAGGGGGCAACTGTTTTTT; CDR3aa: CAWRPDRGQLFF
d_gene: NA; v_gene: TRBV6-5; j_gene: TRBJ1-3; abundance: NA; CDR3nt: TGTGCCAGTAGCCGCAGGGAGAAGTCTGGAAACACCATATATTTT; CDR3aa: CASSRREKSGNTIYF
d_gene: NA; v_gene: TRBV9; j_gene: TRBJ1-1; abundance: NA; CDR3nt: TGTGCCAGCAGCGTAGGGCAGGGAGGGGGGACTGAAGCTTTCTTT; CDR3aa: CASSVGQGGGTEAFF
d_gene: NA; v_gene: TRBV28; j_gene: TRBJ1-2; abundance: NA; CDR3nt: TGTGCCAGCAGTCCTCGTGGAGGGGTCTATGGCTACACCTTC; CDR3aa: CASSPRGGVYGYTF
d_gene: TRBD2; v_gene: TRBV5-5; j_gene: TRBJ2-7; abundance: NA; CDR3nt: TGTGCCAGCAGCTTGGCTAGCGGGAGTAGTGAGCAGTACTTC; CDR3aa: CASSLASGSSEQYF
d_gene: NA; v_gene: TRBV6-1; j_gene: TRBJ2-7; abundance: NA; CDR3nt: TGTGCCAGCAGTGAAGGGAGTGGGGGAGCTGCTCTCTCCTACGAGCAGTACTTC; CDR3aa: CASSEGSGGAALSYEQYF
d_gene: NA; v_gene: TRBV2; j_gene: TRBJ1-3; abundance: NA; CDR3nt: TGTGCCAGCAGTGAACTAGGGACTAGGGGAAACACCATATATTTT; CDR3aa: CASSELGTRGNTIYF
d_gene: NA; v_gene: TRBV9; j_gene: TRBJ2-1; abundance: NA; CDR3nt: TGTGCCAGCAGCGTAGTAGAGATAAACAATGAGCAGTTCTTC; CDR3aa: CASSVVEINNEQFF
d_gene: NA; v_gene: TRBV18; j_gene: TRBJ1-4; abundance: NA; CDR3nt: TGTGCCAGCTCACGGGGCAGTAATGAAAAACTGTTTTTT; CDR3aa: CASSRGSNEKLFF